The 15 T cell receptor beta chains presented below share a single source sample, sequenced in a study of shared clonotypes between healthy human individuals (dated by TCRdb to the early 2020s). Receptor amplification or capture employed the immunoSEQ multiplex PCR assay. TCRdb limited this immuneACCESS table to in-frame rearrangements with V and J called. A share of clones is missing; checked studies link under half to unresolved V genes, and the rest is unexplained. The sample yields 600,000 to 700,000 clones; roughly 72% were counted once. Around 2% of the sample goes to the ten largest clones. The sample taken for sequencing was memory CD4+ T cells sorted from blood. This sample's cell subset or site label indicates: CD45RA-negative fraction. The receptor set was obtained from a woman aged 30 to 39 in good health.

The rearrangement joins TRBV4-1 to TRBJ2-5; TRBD2 matches at 15 bases. There are 17 residues in the CDR3. Germline CDR1 and CDR2: MGHRA and YSYEKL. The V segment lost 4 bases and the J segment 5 bases; nucleotides outside the gene matches: 8. CDR3: CASSRTSGRAGGETQYF. The CDR3 DNA follows: TGCGCCAGCAGCCGGACTAGCGGGAGGGCCGGGGGGGAGACCCAGTACTTC.

The genes are TRBV10-3 and TRBJ2-2; 11 bases line up with TRBD2. J was trimmed by 4 bases and V by 3 bases; bases with no gene match: 4. The CDR3 spans 16 residues. Germline assignment: CDR1 ENHRY and CDR2 SYGVKD. The CDR3 loop reads CAISDWTSGSTGELFF. In nucleotides, the CDR3 is TGTGCCATCAGTGATTGGACTAGCGGGTCCACCGGGGAGCTGTTTTTT.

The chain recombines TRBV5-5 with TRBJ1-2, with D perhaps TRBD1 (6 bases). CDR3 size: 13 residues. The V and J ends lost 4 bases and 5 bases respectively, with 12 bases between them. CDR1 SGHKS and CDR2 YYEKEE come from the germline V gene (reference sequence). The CDR3 sequence is CASSRDNLYGYTF. The CDR3 bases are TGTGCCAGCAGCCGGGACAACCTTTATGGCTACACCTTC.

V is TRBV2 and J is TRBJ1-3; D may be TRBD1 (5 bases). CDR1 is SNHLY and CDR2 is FYNNEI in the germline V gene. Trimming stripped 9 bases from V and 2 bases from J, with 11 bases between. The CDR3 loop spans 13 amino acids. In DNA, the CDR3 is TGTGCCAGTAGCAGGGACCCTGGAAACACCATATATTTT. It codes for CASSRDPGNTIYF.

The V call is TRBV20-1, the J call TRBJ2-1; a weak D match, TRBD2 (6 bases). Per the germline V gene, CDR1 is DFQATT and CDR2 is SNEGSKA (reference sequence). The CDR3 is 10 amino acids. V gave up 7 bases and J gave up 8 bases, with 9 bases separating them. The CDR3 DNA is TGCAGTGTGTCGGGGGATGAGCAGTTCTTC. It is translated as CSVSGDEQFF.

This chain connects TRBV5-1 to TRBJ1-2; D is unclear. This CDR3 has 12 amino acids. Per germline, CDR1 SGHRS and CDR2 YFSETQ. The ends were cut back, 4 bases at V and 2 bases at J, with 6 bases in the middle. In nucleotides, the CDR3 is TGCGCCAGCAGCACGGGGAACTATGGCTACACCTTC. Residues: CASSTGNYGYTF.

V and J are TRBV27 and TRBJ2-7; 10 nucleotides line up with TRBD1. This CDR3 region has 13 residues. CDR1 MNHEY and CDR2 SMNVEV come from the germline V gene (reference sequence). V gave up 8 bases and J gave up 4 bases; unmatched junction bases: 5. The CDR3 coding sequence is TGTGCCAGCGGGGACAGGGGAGCTTACGAGCAGTACTTC. As protein: CASGDRGAYEQYF.

This rearrangement joins TRBV27 to TRBJ2-3, with 8 nucleotides matching TRBD1. CDR3 length: 18 residues. Germline CDR1 reads MNHEY; CDR2 reads SMNVEV (reference sequence). The trim removed 6 bases at V and 2 bases at J, leaving 16 bases unmatched. CDR3 sequence (DNA): TGTGCCAGCAGGCCGGACAGGGCGCCCCCCCAGTACACAGATACGCAGTATTTT. Encoded protein: CASRPDRAPPQYTDTQYF.

This chain joins TRBV6-5 and TRBJ2-2; D remains ambiguous. This CDR3 has 15 residues. Trimming cost V 5 bases and J 5 bases, with 15 bases left between them. Germline loops: CDR1 MNHEY, CDR2 SVGAGI. DNA of the CDR3: TGTGCCAGCAGTCTATTCGGGCAGACAACCGGGGAGCTGTTTTTT. Residues: CASSLFGQTTGELFF.

V is TRBV5-3 and J is TRBJ1-3, with 8 bases matching TRBD1. TRBV5-3 is an open reading frame, and its role is uncertain. The CDR3 spans 17 residues. The V gene end was trimmed by 0 bases and the J gene end by 3 bases; junction bases not matched to a gene: 8. Here the CDR3 DNA reads TGTGCCAGAAGCTTGGCCGGGCAGGGGGCTTGTGGAAACACCATATATTTT. It encodes CARSLAGQGACGNTIYF.

This sequence joins TRBV27 and TRBJ1-2; TRBD1 matches at 9 bases. The V segment lost 3 bases and the J segment 6 bases; nucleotides outside the gene matches: 5. Germline V CDR1 and CDR2: MNHEY, SMNVEV (reference sequence). This CDR3 has 14 amino acids. CDR3 protein: CASSLTGGRHGYTF. The DNA for the CDR3 is TGTGCCAGCAGTTTGACAGGGGGGCGTCATGGCTACACCTTC.

V is TRBV5-1 and J is TRBJ2-7, with D perhaps given as TRBD1 or TRBD2 (5 bases each). The length of the CDR3 is 15 residues. V was cut by 0 bases and J by 3 bases, with 13 bases left in between. Germline CDR1 reads SGHRS; CDR2 reads YFSETQ. The CDR3 loop reads CASSLGALGVYEQYF. The CDR3 nucleotides read TGCGCCAGCAGCTTGGGGGCCCTGGGGGTCTACGAGCAGTACTTC. Full variable domain (outside the CDR3, taken from reference TRBV5-1 and TRBJ2-7): KAGVTQTPRYLIKTRGQQVTLSCSPISGHRSVSWYQQTPGQGLQFLFEYFSETQRNKGNFPGRFSGRQFSNSRSEMNVSTLELGDSALYLCASSLGALGVYEQYFGPGTRLTVT.

The chain is built from TRBV27 and TRBJ2-5; TRBD1 aligns across 9 bases. Germline-derived CDR1 and CDR2 are MNHEY and SMNVEV (reference sequence). With V trimmed by 4 bases and J by 3 bases, 3 bases remained unmatched. The CDR3 is 14 residues long. This CDR3 reads CASSYGTGKETQYF. The DNA for the CDR3 is TGTGCCAGCAGTTACGGGACAGGGAAAGAGACCCAGTACTTC.

This clone has only a few counts. The J gene is TRBJ2-7, the V gene TRBV4-2; D possibly matches TRBD1 or TRBD2 (5 bases each). Trimming removed 1 base from V and 2 bases from J, with 15 bases in between. Looked up from germline, CDR1 is LGHNA and CDR2 is YNFKEQ. CDR3 size: 16 residues. CDR3 DNA sequence: TGTGCCAGCAGCCAAGTTATTGTCGGGACGACCTACGAGCAGTACTTC. Translating it yields CASSQVIVGTTYEQYF.

CDR3 DNA sequence: TGTGCCAGCAGTGAATATACCCAGGGGGGGGAGACCCAGTACTTC. It encodes CASSEYTQGGETQYF. The rearrangement links TRBV25-1 to TRBJ2-5; D may be TRBD1 or TRBD2 (7 bases each). The V gene's germline CDR1 is MGHDK and CDR2 SYGVNS. Between the trimmed V and J ends, which lost 0 bases and 5 bases, there was a span of 13 bases. The CDR3 spans 15 residues.